This record concerns one T cell receptor (beta chain) sequence. These data come from a study of blood T cell repertoires in COVID-19. Whole-study context: PBMCs, B-cell-depleted T cells, or T cells were the source of the cDNA or gDNA that made up the material.

Some clones are missing from TCRdb's copy, which holds only in-frame ones; the method was immunoSEQ multiplex PCR. Of about 16,000 clones listed, 85% to 90% are singletons. The CDR3 length is 16 residues. Trimming shortened V by 0 bases and J by 4 bases, and 16 bases separated the two germline ends. Germline CDR1 is MNHEY and CDR2 is SVGEGT. What was sequenced was peripheral blood. The V and J genes are TRBV6-2 or TRBV6-3 and TRBJ2-7; D remains ambiguous. The TCR originated in a man in his sixties with acute or convalescent COVID-19. The DNA of the CDR3 is TGTGCCAGCAGTTACTCGTTTGAGACACCAACGTACGAGCAGTACTTC. This translates into CASSYSFETPTYEQYF.